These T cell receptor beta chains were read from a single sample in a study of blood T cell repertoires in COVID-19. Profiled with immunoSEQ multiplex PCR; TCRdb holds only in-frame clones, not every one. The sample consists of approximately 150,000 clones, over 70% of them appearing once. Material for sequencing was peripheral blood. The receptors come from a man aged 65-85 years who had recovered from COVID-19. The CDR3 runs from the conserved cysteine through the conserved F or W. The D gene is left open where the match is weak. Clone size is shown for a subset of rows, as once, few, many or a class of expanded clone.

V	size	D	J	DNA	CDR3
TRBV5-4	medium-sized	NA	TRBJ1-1	TGTGCCAGCAGCCTACAGGGCGCCACTGAAGCTTTCTTT	CASSLQGATEAFF
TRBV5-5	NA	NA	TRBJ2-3	TGTGCCAGCTGTTTAGGGCTAGCGTACACAGATACGCAGTATTTT	CASCLGLAYTDTQYF
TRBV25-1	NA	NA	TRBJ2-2	TGTGCCAGCAGTTCCGGGACTCACCGAAACACCGGGGAGCTGTTTTTT	CASSSGTHRNTGELFF
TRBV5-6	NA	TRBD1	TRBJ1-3	TGTGCCAGCAGCTTGGGGACAGGGGGCTCTGGAAACACCATATATTTT	CASSLGTGGSGNTIYF
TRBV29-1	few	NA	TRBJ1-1	TGCAGCGTTTCCCGCAGTAACACTGAAGCTTTCTTT	CSVSRSNTEAFF
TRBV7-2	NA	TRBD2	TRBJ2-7	TGTGCCAGCAGCTTTAGCCTAGCGGGAGCCTACGAGCAGTACTTC	CASSFSLAGAYEQYF
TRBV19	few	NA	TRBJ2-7	TGTGCCAGTAGTAAGGGGACACACAATTACGAGCAGTACTTC	CASSKGTHNYEQYF
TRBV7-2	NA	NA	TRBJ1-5	TGTGCCAGCAGCTTAGTGGTGGGCAGCAATCAGCCCCAGCATTTT	CASSLVVGSNQPQHF
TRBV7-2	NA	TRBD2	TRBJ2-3	TGTGCCAGCAGCGTGGCTAGCGGGAGGGCAACAGATACGCAGTATTTT	CASSVASGRATDTQYF
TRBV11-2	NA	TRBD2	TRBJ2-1	TGTGCCAGCAGCTTTTCTCCGGGAGGGCCGGGGAATGAGCAGTTCTTC	CASSFSPGGPGNEQFF
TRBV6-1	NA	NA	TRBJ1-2	TGTGCCAGCAGTGAAAGGGGTAGAGGCGGCTACACCTTC	CASSERGRGGYTF
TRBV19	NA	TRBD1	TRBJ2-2	TGTGCCAGTACCCCTACAGGGGGCGAGAACACCGGGGAGCTGTTTTTT	CASTPTGGENTGELFF
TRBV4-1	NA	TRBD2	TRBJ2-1	TGCGCCAGCAGCCAAGGATTAACTAGCGGGTTAAACAATGAGCAGTTCTTC	CASSQGLTSGLNNEQFF
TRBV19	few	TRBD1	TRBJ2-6	TGTGCCAGTAGTCCACAGGGGAACGGTGGGGCCAACGTCCTGACTTTC	CASSPQGNGGANVLTF
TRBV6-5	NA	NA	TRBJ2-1	TGTGCCAGCAGTTACTCGAGACAGTACAATGAGCAGTTCTTC	CASSYSRQYNEQFF
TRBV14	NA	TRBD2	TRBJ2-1	TGTGCCAGCAGCCTTAGCGGGAGGGGAAATGAGCAGTTCTTC	CASSLSGRGNEQFF
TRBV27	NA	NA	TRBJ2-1	TGTGCCAGCAGTACAGGAAGCATCTACAATGAGCAGTTCTTC	CASSTGSIYNEQFF
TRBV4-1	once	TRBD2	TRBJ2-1	TGCGCCAGCAGCCAAGGTAGGGCTAGCGGGAGGCATGAGCAGTTCTTC	CASSQGRASGRHEQFF
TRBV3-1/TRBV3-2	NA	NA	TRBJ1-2	TGTGCCAGCAGCCAAGGCGGCACTTTATCAAACTATGGCTACACCTTC	CASSQGGTLSNYGYTF
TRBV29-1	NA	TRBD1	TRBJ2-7	TGCAGCGTAGCCGGGGACAGGGTAAGCGAGCAGTACTTC	CSVAGDRVSEQYF
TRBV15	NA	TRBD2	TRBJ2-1	TGTGCCACCAGCAGGGAAGTACTAGCGGGGGGGTACAATGAGCAGTTCTTC	CATSREVLAGGYNEQFF
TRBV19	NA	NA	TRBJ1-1	TGTGCCAGTAGTATAGAAGGAGCGAACACTGAAGCTTTCTTT	CASSIEGANTEAFF
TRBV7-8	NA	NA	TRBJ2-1	TGTGCCAGCAGCTTAACGGACTCCCTTAATGAGCAGTTCTTC	CASSLTDSLNEQFF
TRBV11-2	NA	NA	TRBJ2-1	TGTGCCAGCAGCTTGGGGGTAGGGGGACGGGAGCAGTTCTTC	CASSLGVGGREQFF
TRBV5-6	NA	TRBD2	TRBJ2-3	TGTGCCAGCAGCACCCTGGCTAGCGGGACTAGCACAGATACGCAGTATTTT	CASSTLASGTSTDTQYF
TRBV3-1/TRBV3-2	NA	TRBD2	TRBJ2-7	TGTGCCAGCAGCCAAGATCGGACTAGCGTGAGGGAGCAGTACTTC	CASSQDRTSVREQYF